The 5 T cell receptor beta chains listed next were all sequenced from one sample in a study of control samples from healthy donors and cancer patients. Some clones are missing from TCRdb's copy, which holds only in-frame ones; the method was immunoSEQ multiplex PCR. This table holds 120,000 to 150,000 clones, 75% to 95% found once. The sequenced sample consisted of blood. Receptors originate from a young man in good health.

The chain employs TRBV19 and TRBJ2-6; D is uncertain. The V end lost 7 bases, the J end lost 2 bases, and 24 bases lay between the germline ends. The length of the CDR3 is 19 residues. The germline CDR1 and CDR2 sequences are LNHDA and SQIVND (reference sequence). The CDR3 region has the DNA TGTGCCAGTACCTCTGGCGGCTTCAGTTCTAGGGCTGGGGCCAACGTCCTGACTTTC. The encoded protein is CASTSGGFSSRAGANVLTF.

The V gene is TRBV19, the J gene TRBJ1-2; 7 nucleotides match TRBD1. Germline V lookup: CDR1 LNHDA, CDR2 SQIVND (reference sequence). The CDR3 consists of 15 residues. The ends lost 4 bases at V and 2 bases at J; junction bases unmatched: 7. CDR3 protein: CASSTADRRNYGYTF. In DNA, the CDR3 is TGTGCCAGTAGTACCGCGGACAGGAGAAACTATGGCTACACCTTC.

The CDR3 region has the DNA TGTGCCAGCAGTGAATATAGTGTGGGGACAGGGCTTTTCATGAACACTGAAGCTTTCTTT. Amino acid sequence: CASSEYSVGTGLFMNTEAFF. This rearrangement joins TRBV6-1 to TRBJ1-1, with TRBD1 matching 9 bases. The V gene's germline CDR1 is MNHNS and CDR2 SASEGT. This CDR3 has 20 amino acids. Trimming at V came to 2 bases and at J to 0 bases, leaving 16 bases not matched to a gene.

The chain combines TRBV28 with TRBJ1-2; 7 nucleotides align to TRBD1. CDR1 is MDHEN and CDR2 is SYDVKM in the germline V gene. Trimming at V came to 2 bases and at J to 0 bases, leaving 3 bases not matched to a gene. The CDR3 spans 15 residues. CDR3 DNA: TGTGCCAGCAGTTTACGGGGACAGTCTAACTATGGCTACACCTTC. Encoded protein: CASSLRGQSNYGYTF.

The V call is TRBV4-2, the J call TRBJ1-2, with 7 bases lining up with TRBD1. V was pared by 4 bases and J by 6 bases, with 8 bases of the junction left unmatched. Per the germline V gene, CDR1 is LGHNA and CDR2 is YNFKEQ. CDR3 length equals 14 residues. As DNA, the CDR3 is TGTGCCAGCAGCCGCCCCGGGACAGCAAATGGCTACACCTTC. It codes for CASSRPGTANGYTF.